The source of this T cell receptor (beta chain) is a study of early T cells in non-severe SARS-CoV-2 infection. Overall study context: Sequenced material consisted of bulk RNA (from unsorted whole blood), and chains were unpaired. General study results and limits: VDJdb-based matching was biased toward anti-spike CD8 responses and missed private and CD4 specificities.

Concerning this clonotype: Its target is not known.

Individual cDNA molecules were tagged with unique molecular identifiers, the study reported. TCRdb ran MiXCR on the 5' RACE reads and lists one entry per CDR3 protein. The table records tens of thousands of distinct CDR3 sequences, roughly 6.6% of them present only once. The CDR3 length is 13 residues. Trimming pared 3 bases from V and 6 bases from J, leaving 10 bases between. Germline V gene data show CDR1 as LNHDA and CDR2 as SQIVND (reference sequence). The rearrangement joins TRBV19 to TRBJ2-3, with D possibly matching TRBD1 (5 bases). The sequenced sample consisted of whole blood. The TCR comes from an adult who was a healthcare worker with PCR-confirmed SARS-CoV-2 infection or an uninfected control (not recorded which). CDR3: CASSIERGDTQYF. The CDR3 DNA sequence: TGTGCCAGTAGTATTGAAAGGGGTGATACGCAGTATTTT.